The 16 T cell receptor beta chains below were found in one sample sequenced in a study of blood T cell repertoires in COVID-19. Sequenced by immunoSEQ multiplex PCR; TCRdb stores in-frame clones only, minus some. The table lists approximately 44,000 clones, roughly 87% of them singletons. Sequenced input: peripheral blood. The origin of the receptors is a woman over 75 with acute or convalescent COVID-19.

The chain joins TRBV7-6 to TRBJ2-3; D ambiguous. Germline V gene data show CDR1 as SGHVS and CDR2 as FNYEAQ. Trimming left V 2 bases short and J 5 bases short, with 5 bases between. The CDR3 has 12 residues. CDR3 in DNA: TGTGCCAGCAGCTTATCCGGAGATACGCAGTATTTT. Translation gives CASSLSGDTQYF.

The CDR3 bases are TGTGCCAGCAGTTTCAGTGATACGCAGTATTTT. As protein: CASSFSDTQYF. The rearrangement uses TRBV6-6 and TRBJ2-3; D call uncertain. This CDR3 comprises 11 residues. Between the trimmed V and J ends, which lost 4 bases and 6 bases, there was a span of 5 bases. Germline V gene data show CDR1 as MNHNY and CDR2 as SVGAGI (reference sequence).

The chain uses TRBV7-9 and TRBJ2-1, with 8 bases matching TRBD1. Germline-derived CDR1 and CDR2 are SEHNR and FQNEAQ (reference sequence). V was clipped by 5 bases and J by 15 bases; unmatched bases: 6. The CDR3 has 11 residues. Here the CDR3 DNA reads TGTGCCAGCAGCCACCCGGACAGGGCGTTCTTC. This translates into CASSHPDRAFF.

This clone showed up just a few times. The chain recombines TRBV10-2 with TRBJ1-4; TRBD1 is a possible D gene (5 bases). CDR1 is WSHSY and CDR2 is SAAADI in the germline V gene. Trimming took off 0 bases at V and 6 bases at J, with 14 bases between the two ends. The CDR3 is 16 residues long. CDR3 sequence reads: CASSESPRGSYEKLFF. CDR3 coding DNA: TGCGCCAGCAGTGAGTCCCCTAGGGGATCGTATGAAAAACTGTTTTTT.

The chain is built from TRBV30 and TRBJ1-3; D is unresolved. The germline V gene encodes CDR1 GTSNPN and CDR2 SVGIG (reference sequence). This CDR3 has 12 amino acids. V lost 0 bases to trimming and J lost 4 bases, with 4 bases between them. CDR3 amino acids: CAWSVQGNTIYF. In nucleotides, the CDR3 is TGTGCCTGGAGTGTACAAGGAAACACCATATATTTT.

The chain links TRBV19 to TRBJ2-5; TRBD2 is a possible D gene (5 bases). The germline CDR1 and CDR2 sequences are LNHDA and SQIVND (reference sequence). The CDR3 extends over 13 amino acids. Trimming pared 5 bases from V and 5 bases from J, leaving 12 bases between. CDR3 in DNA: TGTGCCAGTAGTCCTTGGACTGGGGAGACCCAGTACTTC. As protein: CASSPWTGETQYF. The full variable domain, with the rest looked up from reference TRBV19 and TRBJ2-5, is DGGITQSPKYLFRKEGQNVTLSCEQNLNHDAMYWYRQDPGQGLRLIYYSQIVNDFQKGDIAEGYSVSREKKESFPLTVTSAQKNPTAFYLCASSPWTGETQYFGPGTRLLVL.

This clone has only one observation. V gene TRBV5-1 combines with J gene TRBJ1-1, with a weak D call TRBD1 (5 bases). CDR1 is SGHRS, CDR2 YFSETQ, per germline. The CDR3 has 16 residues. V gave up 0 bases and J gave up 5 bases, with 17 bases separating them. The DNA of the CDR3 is TGCGCCAGCAGCTTGGTCGGGGGAGGGGTGGATACTGAAGCTTTCTTT. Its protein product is CASSLVGGGVDTEAFF.

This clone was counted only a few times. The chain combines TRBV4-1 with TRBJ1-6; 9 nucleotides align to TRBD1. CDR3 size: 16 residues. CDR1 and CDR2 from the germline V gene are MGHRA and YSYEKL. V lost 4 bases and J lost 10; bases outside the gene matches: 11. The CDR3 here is CASSLQGQGRESPLHF. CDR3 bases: TGCGCCAGCAGCCTTCAGGGACAGGGAAGGGAATCACCCCTCCACTTT.

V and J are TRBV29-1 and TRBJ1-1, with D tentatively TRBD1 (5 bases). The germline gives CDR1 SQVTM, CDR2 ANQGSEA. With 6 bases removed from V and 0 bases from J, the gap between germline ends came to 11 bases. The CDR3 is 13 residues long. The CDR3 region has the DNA TGCAGCGTAGAACAGGCTTTGAACACTGAAGCTTTCTTT. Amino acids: CSVEQALNTEAFF.

CDR3 residues: CASSFNSGTFSYEQYF. The CDR3 DNA is TGTGCCAGCAGCTTTAACTCCGGGACATTCTCCTACGAGCAGTACTTC. This chain links TRBV13 with TRBJ2-7, with D possibly being TRBD1 (6 bases). The CDR3 runs 16 residues. The ends were cut back, 3 bases at V and 0 bases at J, with 15 bases in the middle. Germline-derived CDR1 and CDR2 are PRHDT and FYEKMQ (reference sequence).

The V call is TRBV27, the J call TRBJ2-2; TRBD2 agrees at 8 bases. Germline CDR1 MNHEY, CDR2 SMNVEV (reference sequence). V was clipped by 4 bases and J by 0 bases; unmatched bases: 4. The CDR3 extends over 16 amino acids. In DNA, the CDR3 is TGTGCCAGCAGTTCATTAGCGGGGTCGAACACCGGGGAGCTGTTTTTT. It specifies CASSSLAGSNTGELFF.

Here the CDR3 DNA reads TGTGCCAGCAGCTTTCTCCACTCTAACGAGCAGTACTTC. Encoded protein: CASSFLHSNEQYF. The chain joins TRBV5-4 to TRBJ2-7; D remains ambiguous. The CDR3 runs to 13 residues. Germline CDR1 is SGHNT and CDR2 is YYREEE (reference sequence). Trimming left V 2 bases short and J 5 bases short, with 11 bases between.

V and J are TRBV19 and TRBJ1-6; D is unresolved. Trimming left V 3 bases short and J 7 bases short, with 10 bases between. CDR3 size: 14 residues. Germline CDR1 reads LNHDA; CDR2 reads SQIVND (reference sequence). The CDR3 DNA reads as TGTGCCAGTAGTATGGGCAGCCTAAATTCACCCCTCCACTTT. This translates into CASSMGSLNSPLHF. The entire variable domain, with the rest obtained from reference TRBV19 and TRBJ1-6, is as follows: DGGITQSPKYLFRKEGQNVTLSCEQNLNHDAMYWYRQDPGQGLRLIYYSQIVNDFQKGDIAEGYSVSREKKESFPLTVTSAQKNPTAFYLCASSMGSLNSPLHFGNGTRLTVT.

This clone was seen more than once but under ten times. The CDR3, as DNA: TGTGCCAGCAGCTCGACTGGAAATGAGCAGTTCTTC. This codes for CASSSTGNEQFF. V is TRBV7-9 and J is TRBJ2-1; the D is unclear. Per the germline V gene, CDR1 is SEHNR and CDR2 is FQNEAQ (reference sequence). Trimming removed 4 bases from V and 7 bases from J, with 8 bases in between. The CDR3 runs to 12 residues.

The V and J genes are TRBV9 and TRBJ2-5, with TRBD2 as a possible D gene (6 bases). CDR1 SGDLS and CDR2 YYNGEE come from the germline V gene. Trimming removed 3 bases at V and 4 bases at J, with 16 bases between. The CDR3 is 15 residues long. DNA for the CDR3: TGTGCCAGCAGCGAATTACAGGTGGGGGGAGAGACCCAGTACTTC. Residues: CASSELQVGGETQYF.

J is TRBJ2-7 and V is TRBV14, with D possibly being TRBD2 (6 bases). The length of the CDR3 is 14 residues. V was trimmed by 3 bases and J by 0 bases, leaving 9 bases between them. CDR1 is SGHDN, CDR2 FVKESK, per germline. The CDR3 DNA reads TGTGCCAGCAGCCAGGACTACCTCTCCTACGAGCAGTACTTC. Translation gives CASSQDYLSYEQYF.